The clone carrying this TCR beta chain was detected only a few times. Some clones are missing from TCRdb's copy, which holds only in-frame ones; the method was immunoSEQ multiplex PCR. In the table there are tens of thousands of clones, 90% of which are singletons. Trimming removed 8 bases from V and 0 bases from J, with 10 bases in between. Germline lookup yields CDR1 MNHEY and CDR2 SMNVEV (reference sequence). The CDR3 is 13 residues long. This entry comes from a study of T cell changes during pregnancy in multiple sclerosis. The clonotype originates from a female donor in good health, enrolled as a control in a pregnancy study. This material consisted of peripheral blood, taken in the first trimester of pregnancy. V and J are TRBV27 and TRBJ1-1; a possible D gene is TRBD1 (6 bases). The CDR3 nucleotides are TGTGCCAGCGTCGGACAGATGAACACTGAAGCTTTCTTT. It encodes CASVGQMNTEAFF.